These T cell receptor beta chains were read from a single sample in a study of radiotherapy plus CTLA-4 blockade in lung cancer. The repertoire was sequenced with immunoSEQ multiplex PCR; TCRdb's copy has only in-frame clones and lacks some. Among roughly 30,000 clones listed, 75% to 85% were seen once. The sample in question was peripheral blood, obtained from a patient treated with radiotherapy plus ipilimumab. The receptors originated from a human donor with non-small cell lung cancer that progressed on radiotherapy plus ipilimumab. The conserved cysteine and the conserved F or W are not part of the CDR3 here. The order of the fields is V gene, D gene, J gene, CDR3 protein. A D gene is named only where the DNA matches it firmly.

v_gene: TRBV10-1; d_gene: NA; j_gene: TRBJ2-6; CDR3aa: ASSSYSRFAQSRANVLT
v_gene: TRBV4-2; d_gene: TRBD1; j_gene: TRBJ2-5; CDR3aa: ASSLRGQQTYQETQY
v_gene: TRBV20-1; d_gene: NA; j_gene: TRBJ1-2; CDR3aa: SAIRGGGYT
v_gene: TRBV27; d_gene: TRBD2; j_gene: TRBJ2-1; CDR3aa: ASSSHLAGNEQF
v_gene: TRBV6-5; d_gene: NA; j_gene: TRBJ2-7; CDR3aa: ASRASGSGNDEQY
v_gene: TRBV7-8; d_gene: TRBD2; j_gene: TRBJ2-5; CDR3aa: ASSSRTSGGEETQY
v_gene: TRBV4-2; d_gene: NA; j_gene: TRBJ2-5; CDR3aa: ASSQGTFGGKETQY
v_gene: TRBV6-1; d_gene: NA; j_gene: TRBJ1-5; CDR3aa: ASRADSNQPQH
v_gene: TRBV5-5; d_gene: NA; j_gene: TRBJ1-5; CDR3aa: ASSSARPEAWGNQPQH
v_gene: TRBV18; d_gene: NA; j_gene: TRBJ1-6; CDR3aa: ASSLAGPPGSPLH
v_gene: TRBV4-1; d_gene: NA; j_gene: TRBJ2-7; CDR3aa: ASSQEWNRFYEQY
v_gene: TRBV11-2; d_gene: NA; j_gene: TRBJ2-1; CDR3aa: ASSLDLGGEQF
v_gene: TRBV4-3; d_gene: NA; j_gene: TRBJ2-7; CDR3aa: ASSQDSGNSYEQY
v_gene: TRBV4-1; d_gene: NA; j_gene: TRBJ1-2; CDR3aa: ASSHQRSYGYT
v_gene: TRBV6-1; d_gene: TRBD2; j_gene: TRBJ2-3; CDR3aa: ASNLGGGSTDTQY
v_gene: TRBV9; d_gene: NA; j_gene: TRBJ1-1; CDR3aa: ASSLGGLAEAF
v_gene: TRBV15; d_gene: NA; j_gene: TRBJ1-4; CDR3aa: ATSRRQDEKLF
v_gene: TRBV11-2; d_gene: NA; j_gene: TRBJ1-1; CDR3aa: ASSLDPTAGSEAF
v_gene: TRBV6-5; d_gene: NA; j_gene: TRBJ2-7; CDR3aa: ASSYAVAYEQY
v_gene: TRBV6-5; d_gene: NA; j_gene: TRBJ2-1; CDR3aa: ASSYSEEVAYNEQF
v_gene: TRBV9; d_gene: NA; j_gene: TRBJ2-1; CDR3aa: ASSSPRDSYNEQF
v_gene: TRBV27; d_gene: NA; j_gene: TRBJ1-4; CDR3aa: ASSWRGGVWEKLF
v_gene: TRBV4-1; d_gene: NA; j_gene: TRBJ1-1; CDR3aa: ASSQTLTANTEAF
v_gene: TRBV5-1; d_gene: NA; j_gene: TRBJ2-5; CDR3aa: ASSAGTRETQY
v_gene: TRBV4-1; d_gene: NA; j_gene: TRBJ1-1; CDR3aa: ASSYTLNTEAF
v_gene: TRBV27; d_gene: NA; j_gene: TRBJ2-3; CDR3aa: ASSFRGTDTQY
v_gene: TRBV10-3; d_gene: NA; j_gene: TRBJ1-5; CDR3aa: AISESKGNQPQH
v_gene: TRBV25-1; d_gene: NA; j_gene: TRBJ2-1; CDR3aa: ASSESGTRSYNEQF
v_gene: TRBV5-1; d_gene: NA; j_gene: TRBJ1-2; CDR3aa: ASSFETPNYGYT
v_gene: TRBV7-9; d_gene: NA; j_gene: TRBJ2-2; CDR3aa: ASTLGNTGELF
v_gene: TRBV11-3; d_gene: NA; j_gene: TRBJ2-7; CDR3aa: ASSPLSSYEQY
v_gene: TRBV30; d_gene: NA; j_gene: TRBJ1-1; CDR3aa: AWSYGRAEAF
v_gene: TRBV11-3; d_gene: NA; j_gene: TRBJ1-5; CDR3aa: ASSNDTGGANQPQH
v_gene: TRBV2; d_gene: NA; j_gene: TRBJ2-3; CDR3aa: ASSPITDTQY
v_gene: TRBV28; d_gene: TRBD1; j_gene: TRBJ2-3; CDR3aa: ASRDSSTDTQY
v_gene: TRBV5-4; d_gene: TRBD1; j_gene: TRBJ2-7; CDR3aa: ASSLAGTGQIREQY
v_gene: TRBV5-1; d_gene: NA; j_gene: TRBJ1-5; CDR3aa: ASSTGPNQPQH
v_gene: TRBV6-5; d_gene: NA; j_gene: TRBJ1-5; CDR3aa: ASSSTGNQPQH
v_gene: TRBV29-1; d_gene: NA; j_gene: TRBJ1-3; CDR3aa: SVVGDRSGNTIY
v_gene: TRBV5-6; d_gene: NA; j_gene: TRBJ1-1; CDR3aa: ASSWRVGAEAF
v_gene: TRBV30; d_gene: NA; j_gene: TRBJ2-3; CDR3aa: AWSVVGGAPQSPQY
v_gene: TRBV6-1; d_gene: TRBD1; j_gene: TRBJ2-7; CDR3aa: ASSLHRGSDEQY
v_gene: TRBV19; d_gene: NA; j_gene: TRBJ2-7; CDR3aa: ASSMRGLGYEQY
v_gene: TRBV28; d_gene: NA; j_gene: TRBJ2-7; CDR3aa: ASSTLRLDGTSYEQY
v_gene: TRBV28; d_gene: TRBD1; j_gene: TRBJ1-4; CDR3aa: ASRRDRPLGEKLF
v_gene: TRBV27; d_gene: TRBD1; j_gene: TRBJ1-5; CDR3aa: ASTPGTGVPQH
v_gene: TRBV5-1; d_gene: NA; j_gene: TRBJ2-3; CDR3aa: ASRKPTGEGDTQY
v_gene: TRBV4-3; d_gene: NA; j_gene: TRBJ2-4; CDR3aa: ASSQGGSVNIQY
v_gene: TRBV4-3; d_gene: TRBD1; j_gene: TRBJ2-2; CDR3aa: ASSQVSGGTGELF
v_gene: TRBV4-1; d_gene: NA; j_gene: TRBJ2-3; CDR3aa: ASSQAGPDGY
v_gene: TRBV7-9; d_gene: NA; j_gene: TRBJ1-2; CDR3aa: ASRPESGGYT
v_gene: TRBV7-9; d_gene: NA; j_gene: TRBJ2-7; CDR3aa: ASSLQVGTKFTYEQY
v_gene: TRBV4-3; d_gene: NA; j_gene: TRBJ1-3; CDR3aa: ASSQDSSSGNTIY
v_gene: TRBV18; d_gene: NA; j_gene: TRBJ2-3; CDR3aa: ASSPQGNMGGADTQY
v_gene: TRBV5-4; d_gene: NA; j_gene: TRBJ2-7; CDR3aa: ASRSEAGEQY
v_gene: TRBV29-1; d_gene: NA; j_gene: TRBJ2-7; CDR3aa: SVKGSRSSYEQY
v_gene: TRBV7-3; d_gene: NA; j_gene: TRBJ1-1; CDR3aa: ASSPQGRTEAF
v_gene: TRBV5-4; d_gene: NA; j_gene: TRBJ2-7; CDR3aa: AKIEGSHEQY
v_gene: TRBV9; d_gene: NA; j_gene: TRBJ1-2; CDR3aa: ASSPEEGRYYGYT